Listed here is a single T cell receptor beta chain. Its antigen is undetermined. The time point denotes: week 35, safety follow-up. The content of each vaccine dose was 300 ug of mutant IDH1 20-mer peptide, and topical imiquimod accompanied it. This sample was included in a study of a mutant IDH1 vaccine in newly diagnosed glioma. On the study more broadly: Patients' prior therapy spanned radiotherapy, temozolomide, or both; most underwent both. Notes on the study in general: Immune responses arising from the vaccine appeared in about 94% of patients.

The assay was immunoSEQ multiplex PCR, and TCRdb's table has in-frame clones only and misses some. The table records 45,000 or so clones, approximately 90% of them present only once. CDR1 and CDR2 from the germline V gene are LGHNT and FRNRAP. The CDR3 is 13 residues long. Trimming stripped 4 bases from V and 3 bases from J, with 10 bases between. The source material was PBMCs, sampled from a glioma patient whose treatment included an IDH1 peptide vaccine. This clonotype was obtained from a woman in her thirties or forties with glioma. The rearrangement joins TRBV12-5 to TRBJ2-7; D gene uncertain. CDR3 amino acids: CASGSWSRYEQYF. In DNA form, the CDR3 reads TGTGCTAGTGGTTCCTGGAGTCGCTACGAGCAGTACTTC.